One T cell receptor beta chain is described in this entry. These data originate in a study of T cell responses to AZD1222 COVID-19 vaccine. V was clipped by 0 bases and J by 5 bases, with 17 bases between them. Germline V gene data show CDR1 as SGHNT and CDR2 as YYREEE (reference sequence). This CDR3 is 16 amino acids long. The data were produced by immunoSEQ multiplex PCR, yet TCRdb's version contains in-frame clones alone and is incomplete. The sample shows approximately 120,000 clones, about nine tenths of them seen only once. Material: peripheral blood, obtained on day 0 of AZD1222 vaccination. The V and J genes are TRBV5-4 and TRBJ2-5, with D perhaps being TRBD1 or TRBD2 (5 bases each). This clonotype originated in an adult in good health. The CDR3 region has the DNA TGTGCCAGCAGCTTGGTAGGGCGAGGGGCGTGGGAGACCCAGTACTTC. Protein: CASSLVGRGAWETQYF.